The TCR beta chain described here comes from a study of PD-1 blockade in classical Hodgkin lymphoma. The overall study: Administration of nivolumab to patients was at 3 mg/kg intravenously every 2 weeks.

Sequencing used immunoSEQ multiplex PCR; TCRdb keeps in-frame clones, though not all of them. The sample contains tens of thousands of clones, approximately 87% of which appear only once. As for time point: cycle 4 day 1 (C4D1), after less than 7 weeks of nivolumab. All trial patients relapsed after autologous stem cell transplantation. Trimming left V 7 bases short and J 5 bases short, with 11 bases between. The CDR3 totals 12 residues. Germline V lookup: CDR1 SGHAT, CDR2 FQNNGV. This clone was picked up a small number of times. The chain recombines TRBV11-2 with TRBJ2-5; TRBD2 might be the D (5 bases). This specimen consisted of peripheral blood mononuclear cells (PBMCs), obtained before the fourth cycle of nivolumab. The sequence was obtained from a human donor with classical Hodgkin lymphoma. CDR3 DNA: TGTGCCAGCAATCGGGGTACGGAGACCCAGTACTTC. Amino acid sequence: CASNRGTETQYF.